Sequencing of this T cell receptor beta chain was carried out in a study of technical replicates of blood from several donors. Germline CDR1 is MNHNY and CDR2 is SVGAGI (reference sequence). The CDR3 totals 12 residues. Trimming cost V 6 bases and J 7 bases, with 10 bases left between them. Profiled with immunoSEQ multiplex PCR; TCRdb holds only in-frame clones, not every one. The table records around 80,000 clones, nearly 98% of them present only once. The sample taken for sequencing was T cells isolated from PBMCs. The origin of this receptor is a human donor in good health. This chain joins TRBV6-6 and TRBJ2-1, with D perhaps matching TRBD2 (6 bases). The CDR3 DNA follows: TGTGCCAGCAGGGGACTTCAGAATGAGCAGTTCTTC. This gives the protein CASRGLQNEQFF.